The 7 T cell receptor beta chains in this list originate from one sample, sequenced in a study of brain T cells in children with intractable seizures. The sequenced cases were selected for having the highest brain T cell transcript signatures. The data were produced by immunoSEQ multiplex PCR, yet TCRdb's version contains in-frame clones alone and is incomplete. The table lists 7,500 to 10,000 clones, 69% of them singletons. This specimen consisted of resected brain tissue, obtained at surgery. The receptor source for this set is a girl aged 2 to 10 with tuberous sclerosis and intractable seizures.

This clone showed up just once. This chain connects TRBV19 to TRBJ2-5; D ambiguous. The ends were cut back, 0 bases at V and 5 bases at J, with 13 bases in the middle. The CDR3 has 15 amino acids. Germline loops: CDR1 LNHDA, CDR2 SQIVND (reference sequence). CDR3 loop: CASSIDTPLGETQYF. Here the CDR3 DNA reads TGTGCCAGTAGTATAGATACGCCCTTGGGGGAGACCCAGTACTTC.

CDR3 DNA: TGTGCCAGCAGTTTAACGGGGGGCCCAACAGATACGCAGTATTTT. Residues: CASSLTGGPTDTQYF. V is TRBV6-5 and J is TRBJ2-3; possibly TRBD2 for D (7 bases). V was shortened by 4 bases and J by 3 bases, with 14 bases between the two germline ends. The germline V gene has CDR1 MNHEY and CDR2 SVGAGI. CDR3 length equals 15 residues.

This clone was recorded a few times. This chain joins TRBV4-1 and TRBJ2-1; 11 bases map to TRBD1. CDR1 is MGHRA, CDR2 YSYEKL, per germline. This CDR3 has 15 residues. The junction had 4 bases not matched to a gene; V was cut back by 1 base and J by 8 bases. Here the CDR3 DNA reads TGCGCCAGCAGCCAAGCAGGACAGGGGGCTGATGAGCAGTTCTTC. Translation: CASSQAGQGADEQFF.

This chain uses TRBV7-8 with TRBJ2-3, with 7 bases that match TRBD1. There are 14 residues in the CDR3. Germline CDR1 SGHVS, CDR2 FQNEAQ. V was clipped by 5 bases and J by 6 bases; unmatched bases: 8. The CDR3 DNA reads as TGTGCCAGCAGCCTACAGGGGTGGTCGGATACGCAGTATTTT. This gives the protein CASSLQGWSDTQYF.

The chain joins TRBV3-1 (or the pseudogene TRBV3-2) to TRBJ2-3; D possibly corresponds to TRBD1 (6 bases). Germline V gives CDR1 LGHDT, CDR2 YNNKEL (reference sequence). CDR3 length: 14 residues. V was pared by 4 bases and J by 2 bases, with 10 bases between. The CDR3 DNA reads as TGTGCCAGCAGCCCCGGACAGTCCACAGATACGCAGTATTTT. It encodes CASSPGQSTDTQYF.

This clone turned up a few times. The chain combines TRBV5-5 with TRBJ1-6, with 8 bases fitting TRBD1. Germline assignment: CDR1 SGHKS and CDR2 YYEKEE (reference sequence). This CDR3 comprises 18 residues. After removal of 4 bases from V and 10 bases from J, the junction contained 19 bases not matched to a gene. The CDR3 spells CASSPWESGGESESPLHF. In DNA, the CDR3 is TGTGCCAGCAGCCCCTGGGAGTCAGGGGGCGAATCAGAGTCACCCCTCCACTTT.

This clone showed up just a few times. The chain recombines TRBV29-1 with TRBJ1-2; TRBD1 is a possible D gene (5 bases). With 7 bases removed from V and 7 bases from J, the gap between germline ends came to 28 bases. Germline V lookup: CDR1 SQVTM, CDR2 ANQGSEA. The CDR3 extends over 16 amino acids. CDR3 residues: CSAPSLGNGDSRGYTF. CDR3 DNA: TGCAGCGCCCCGTCCCTGGGGAACGGCGACAGTCGTGGCTACACCTTC.